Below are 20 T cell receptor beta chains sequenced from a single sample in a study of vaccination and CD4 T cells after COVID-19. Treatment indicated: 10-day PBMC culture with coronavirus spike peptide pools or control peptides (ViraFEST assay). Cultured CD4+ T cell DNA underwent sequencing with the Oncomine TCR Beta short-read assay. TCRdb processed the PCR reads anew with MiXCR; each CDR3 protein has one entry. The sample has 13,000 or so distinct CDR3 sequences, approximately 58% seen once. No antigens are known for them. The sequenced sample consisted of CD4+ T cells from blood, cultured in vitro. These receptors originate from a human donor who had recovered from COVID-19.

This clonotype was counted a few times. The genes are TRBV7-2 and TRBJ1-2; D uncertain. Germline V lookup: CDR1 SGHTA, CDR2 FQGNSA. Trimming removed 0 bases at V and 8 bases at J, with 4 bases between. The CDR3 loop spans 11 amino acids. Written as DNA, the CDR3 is TGTGCCAGCAGCTTAGCAAGCGGCTACACCTTC. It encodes CASSLASGYTF.

CDR3 residues: CSALGLGQGTADTQYF. For the CDR3, the DNA is TGCAGTGCCCTTGGCCTAGGACAGGGGACGGCAGATACGCAGTATTTT. The rearrangement uses TRBV20-1 and TRBJ2-3, with 9 bases aligning to TRBD1. This CDR3 has 16 amino acids. Germline loops: CDR1 DFQATT, CDR2 SNEGSKA (reference sequence). V gave up 6 bases and J gave up 4 bases; unmatched junction bases: 14.

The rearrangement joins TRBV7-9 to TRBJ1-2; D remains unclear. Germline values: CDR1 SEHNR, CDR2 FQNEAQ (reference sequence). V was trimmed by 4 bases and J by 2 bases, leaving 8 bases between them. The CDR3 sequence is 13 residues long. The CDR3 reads CASSSGRNYGYTF. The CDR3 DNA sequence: TGTGCCAGCAGCTCTGGCCGGAACTATGGCTACACCTTC. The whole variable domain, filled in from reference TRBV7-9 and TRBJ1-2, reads DTGVSQNPRHKITKRGQNVTFRCDPISEHNRLYWYRQTLGQGPEFLTYFQNEAQLEKSRLLSDRFSAERPKGSFSTLEIQRTEQGDSAMYLCASSSGRNYGYTFGSGTRLTVV.

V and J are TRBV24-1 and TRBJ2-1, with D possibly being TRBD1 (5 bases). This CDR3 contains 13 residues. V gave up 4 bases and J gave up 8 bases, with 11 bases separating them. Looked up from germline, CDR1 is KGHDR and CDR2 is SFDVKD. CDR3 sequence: CATSEAGLDEQFF. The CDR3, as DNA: TGTGCCACCAGTGAGGCAGGGTTAGATGAGCAGTTCTTC.

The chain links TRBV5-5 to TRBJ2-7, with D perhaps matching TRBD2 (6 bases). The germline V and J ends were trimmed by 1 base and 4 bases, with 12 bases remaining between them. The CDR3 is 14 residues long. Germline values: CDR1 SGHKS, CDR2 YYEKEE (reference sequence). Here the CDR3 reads CASSLSFSGYEQYF. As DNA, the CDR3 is TGTGCCAGCAGCTTGTCCTTTAGCGGTTACGAGCAGTACTTC.

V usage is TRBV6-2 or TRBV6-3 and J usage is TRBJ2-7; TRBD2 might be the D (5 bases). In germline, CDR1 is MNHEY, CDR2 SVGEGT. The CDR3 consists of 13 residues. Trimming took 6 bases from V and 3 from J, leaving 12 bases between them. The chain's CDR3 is CASRRTSYYEQYF. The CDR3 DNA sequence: TGTGCCAGCAGGCGTACTAGTTACTACGAGCAGTACTTC.

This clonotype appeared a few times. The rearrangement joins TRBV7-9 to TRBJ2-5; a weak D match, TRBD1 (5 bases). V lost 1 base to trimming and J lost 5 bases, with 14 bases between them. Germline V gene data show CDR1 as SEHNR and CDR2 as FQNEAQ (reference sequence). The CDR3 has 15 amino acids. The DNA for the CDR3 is TGTGCCAGCAGCTTAGAGGACACTTTGGGGGAGACCCAGTACTTC. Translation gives CASSLEDTLGETQYF.

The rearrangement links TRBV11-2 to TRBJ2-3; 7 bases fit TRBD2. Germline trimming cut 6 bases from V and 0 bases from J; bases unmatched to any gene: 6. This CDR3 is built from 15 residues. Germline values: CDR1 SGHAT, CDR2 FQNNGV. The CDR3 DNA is TGTGCCAGCAGAAGGATAGCGGGTAGCACAGATACGCAGTATTTT. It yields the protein CASRRIAGSTDTQYF.

In DNA form, the CDR3 reads TGTGCCTGGAATAGCCTAGCGGGAGTCGGAGATACGCAGTATTTT. This codes for CAWNSLAGVGDTQYF. The chain has TRBV30 and TRBJ2-3; 10 nucleotides agree with TRBD2. The CDR3 runs to 15 residues. V shed 4 bases, J shed 5 bases, and the junction held 9 bases outside the gene matches. Germline CDR1 is GTSNPN and CDR2 is SVGIG (reference sequence).

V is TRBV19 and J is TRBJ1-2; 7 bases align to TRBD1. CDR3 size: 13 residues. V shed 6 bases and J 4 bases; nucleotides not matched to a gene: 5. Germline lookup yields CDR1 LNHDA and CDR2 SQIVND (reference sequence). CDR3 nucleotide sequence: TGTGCCAGTAGCAGGGGGATCTCCTATGGCTACACCTTC. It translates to CASSRGISYGYTF.

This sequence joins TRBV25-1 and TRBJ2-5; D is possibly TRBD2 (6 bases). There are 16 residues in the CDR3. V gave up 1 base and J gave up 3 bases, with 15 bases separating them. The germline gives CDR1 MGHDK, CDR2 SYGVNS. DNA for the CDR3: TGTGCCAGCAGTGAATCAAACGGGCCGGGAGAAGAGACCCAGTACTTC. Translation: CASSESNGPGEETQYF.

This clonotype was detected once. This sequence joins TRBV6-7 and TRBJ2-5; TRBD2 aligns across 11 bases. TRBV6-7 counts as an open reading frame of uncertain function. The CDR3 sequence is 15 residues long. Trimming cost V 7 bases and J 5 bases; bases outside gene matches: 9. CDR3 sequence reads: CASITSGSGLETQYF. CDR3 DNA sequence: TGTGCCAGCATTACTAGCGGGAGTGGGCTGGAGACCCAGTACTTC.

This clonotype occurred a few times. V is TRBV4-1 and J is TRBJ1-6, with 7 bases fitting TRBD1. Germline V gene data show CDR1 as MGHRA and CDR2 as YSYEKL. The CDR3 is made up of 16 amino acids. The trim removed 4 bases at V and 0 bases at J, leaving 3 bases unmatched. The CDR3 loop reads CASSLRQGSYNSPLHF. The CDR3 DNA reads TGCGCCAGCAGCCTTCGACAGGGCTCCTATAATTCACCCCTCCACTTT.

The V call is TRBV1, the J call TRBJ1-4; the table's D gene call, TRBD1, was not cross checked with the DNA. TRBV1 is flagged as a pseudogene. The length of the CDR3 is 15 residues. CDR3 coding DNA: TGCACCAGCGCCCGGGACAGGGGGGGGTGTGAAAAACTGTTTTTT. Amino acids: CTSARDRGGCEKLFF.

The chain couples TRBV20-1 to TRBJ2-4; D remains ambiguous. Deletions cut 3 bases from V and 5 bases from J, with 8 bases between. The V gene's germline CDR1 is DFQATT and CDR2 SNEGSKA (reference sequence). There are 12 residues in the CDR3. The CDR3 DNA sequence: TGCAGTGCTAGTCTTCAGGAAAACATTCAGTACTTC. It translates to CSASLQENIQYF.

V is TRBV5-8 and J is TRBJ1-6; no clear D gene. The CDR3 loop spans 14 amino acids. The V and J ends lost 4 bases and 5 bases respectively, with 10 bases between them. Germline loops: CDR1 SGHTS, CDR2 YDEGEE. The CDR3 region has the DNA TGTGCCAGCAGCGGACGGCTACATAATTCACCCCTCCACTTT. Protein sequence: CASSGRLHNSPLHF.

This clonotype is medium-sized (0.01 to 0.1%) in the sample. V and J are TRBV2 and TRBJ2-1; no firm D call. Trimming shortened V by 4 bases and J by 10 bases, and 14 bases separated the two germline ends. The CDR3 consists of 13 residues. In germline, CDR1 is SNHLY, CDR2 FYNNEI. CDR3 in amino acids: CASSASEKGEQFF. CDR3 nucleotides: TGTGCCAGCAGTGCCTCGGAAAAAGGGGAGCAGTTCTTC.

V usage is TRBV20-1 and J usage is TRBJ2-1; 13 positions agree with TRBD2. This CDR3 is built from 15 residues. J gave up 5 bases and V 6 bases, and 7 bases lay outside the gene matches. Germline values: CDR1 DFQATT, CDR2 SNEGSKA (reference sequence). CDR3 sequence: CSALGTSGTHNEQFF. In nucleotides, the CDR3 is TGCAGTGCCCTCGGGACTAGCGGGACCCACAATGAGCAGTTCTTC.

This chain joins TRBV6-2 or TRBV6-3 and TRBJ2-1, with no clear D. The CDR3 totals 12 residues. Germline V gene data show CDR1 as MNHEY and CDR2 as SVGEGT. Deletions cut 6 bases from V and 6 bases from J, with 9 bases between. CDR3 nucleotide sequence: TGTGCCAGCAGAGAAGAATTCAATGAGCAGTTCTTC. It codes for CASREEFNEQFF.

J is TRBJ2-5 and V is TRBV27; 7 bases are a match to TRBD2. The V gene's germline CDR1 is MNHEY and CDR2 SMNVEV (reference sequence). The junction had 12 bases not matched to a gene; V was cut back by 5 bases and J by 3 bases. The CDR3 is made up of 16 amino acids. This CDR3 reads CASSHPTSWKEETQYF. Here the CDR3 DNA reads TGTGCCAGCAGTCATCCGACTAGCTGGAAGGAAGAGACCCAGTACTTC.